These 25 T cell receptor beta chains originate from one sample sequenced in a study of T cell changes during pregnancy in multiple sclerosis. The repertoire was sequenced with immunoSEQ multiplex PCR; TCRdb's copy has only in-frame clones and lacks some. The sample has 73,000 or so clones, about 90% seen once. Sequencing was performed on peripheral blood, taken in the second trimester of pregnancy. These receptor sequences come from a female donor with multiple sclerosis, enrolled in a pregnancy study.

The chain carries TRBV11-2 and TRBJ1-2, with 8 bases lining up with TRBD1. The CDR3 runs to 13 residues. The germline V gene encodes CDR1 SGHAT and CDR2 FQNNGV. With 6 bases clipped from V and 8 bases from J, the junction kept 8 bases outside the gene matches. The CDR3 sequence is CASSKDRDGGYTF. In nucleotides, the CDR3 is TGTGCCAGCAGTAAGGACAGGGATGGAGGCTACACCTTC.

Note on this clone: Other DNA sequences within the sample encode an identical CDR3. The rearrangement uses TRBV9 and TRBJ2-7; D unclear. The germline V gene encodes CDR1 SGDLS and CDR2 YYNGEE. CDR3 length: 13 residues. V dropped 4 bases and J dropped 0 bases, with 8 bases sitting between them. CDR3 residues: CASSPRFSYEQYF. As DNA, the CDR3 is TGTGCCAGCAGCCCCCGTTTCTCCTACGAGCAGTACTTC.

This clone was seen only once. In DNA form, the CDR3 reads TGTGCCAGCAGCTCACCTGGACAGGGGGGTAGTAATGGCTACACCTTC. As protein: CASSSPGQGGSNGYTF. The chain has TRBV7-2 and TRBJ1-2; TRBD1 aligns across 10 bases. J was trimmed by 6 bases and V by 4 bases; bases with no gene match: 11. Germline CDR1 reads SGHTA; CDR2 reads FQGNSA. The CDR3 consists of 16 residues.

This chain links TRBV5-1 with TRBJ2-7; TRBD2 matches at 13 bases. The CDR3 is 15 amino acids. Trimming cost V 3 bases and J 4 bases; bases outside gene matches: 4. From germline, CDR1 is SGHRS and CDR2 YFSETQ. The CDR3 protein is CASSSWTSGGYEQYF. In DNA, the CDR3 is TGCGCCAGCAGCTCATGGACTAGCGGGGGATACGAGCAGTACTTC.

The chain employs TRBV7-6 and TRBJ2-1; 14 positions agree with TRBD2. The CDR3 has 16 amino acids. The ends lost 5 bases at V and 7 bases at J; junction bases unmatched: 7. Per the germline V gene, CDR1 is SGHVS and CDR2 is FNYEAQ. DNA of the CDR3: TGTGCCAGCAGCACCCAGCGACTAGCGGGGGGGAATGAGCAGTTCTTC. Residues: CASSTQRLAGGNEQFF.

The rearrangement links TRBV7-9 to TRBJ2-7; 7 bases agree with TRBD2. From germline, CDR1 is SEHNR and CDR2 FQNEAQ (reference sequence). The length of the CDR3 is 16 residues. J lost 0 bases, V lost 5 bases, and 10 bases had no gene match. In DNA, the CDR3 is TGTGCCAGCAGCCCAGGGAGCGGGGCGAGCTCCTACGAGCAGTACTTC. It translates to CASSPGSGASSYEQYF. Based on the CDR3 plus reference TRBV7-9 and TRBJ2-7, the full variable domain is DTGVSQNPRHKITKRGQNVTFRCDPISEHNRLYWYRQTLGQGPEFLTYFQNEAQLEKSRLLSDRFSAERPKGSFSTLEIQRTEQGDSAMYLCASSPGSGASSYEQYFGPGTRLTVT.

The chain employs TRBV14 and TRBJ2-1; 7 bases map to TRBD2. Germline CDR1 and CDR2: SGHDN and FVKESK. V was clipped by 2 bases and J by 8 bases; unmatched bases: 9. The CDR3 has 15 residues. Written as DNA, the CDR3 is TGTGCCAGCAGCCAAAGGAGCGGGGAGCAGCATGAGCAGTTCTTC. It codes for CASSQRSGEQHEQFF.

The gene calls are TRBV15 and TRBJ2-1; 7 bases align to TRBD2. CDR3 length equals 14 residues. CDR1 and CDR2 (germline): LNHNV, YYDKDF (reference sequence). V lost 1 base and J lost 7; bases outside the gene matches: 4. In nucleotides, the CDR3 is TGTGCCACCAGCAGAGCGGGGGGAGGTAATGAGCAGTTCTTC. It codes for CATSRAGGGNEQFF. Based on the CDR3 plus reference TRBV15 and TRBJ2-1, the full variable domain is DAMVIQNPRYQVTQFGKPVTLSCSQTLNHNVMYWYQQKSSQAPKLLFHYYDKDFNNEADTPDNFQSRRPNTSFCFLDIRSPGLGDTAMYLCATSRAGGGNEQFFGPGTRLTVL.

The chain combines TRBV15 with TRBJ2-1; the D gene is possibly TRBD2 (5 bases). Germline V gene data show CDR1 as LNHNV and CDR2 as YYDKDF (reference sequence). The CDR3 is 16 amino acids. Trimming stripped 3 bases from V and 0 bases from J, with 12 bases between. The CDR3 nucleotides are TGTGCCACCAGCAGGAGGAGGCTAAACTCCTACAATGAGCAGTTCTTC. It translates to CATSRRRLNSYNEQFF.

This sequence joins TRBV11-1 and TRBJ2-1; D is possibly TRBD2 (6 bases). V was pared by 2 bases and J by 2 bases, with 10 bases between. The CDR3 spans 15 residues. CDR1 and CDR2 (germline): SGHAT, FQDESV (reference sequence). DNA for the CDR3: TGTGCCAGCAGCTTAACGGCTAGCGCCTACAATGAGCAGTTCTTC. Translation: CASSLTASAYNEQFF.

CDR3 nucleotides: TGTGCCAGCAGTCCCGGGACAGGGTTTGGCGACACCATATATTTT. It codes for CASSPGTGFGDTIYF. The genes are TRBV6-5 and TRBJ1-3, with 9 bases fitting TRBD1. With V trimmed by 5 bases and J by 8 bases, 10 bases remained unmatched. Germline values: CDR1 MNHEY, CDR2 SVGAGI. This CDR3 region has 15 residues.

The chain carries TRBV11-2 and TRBJ2-3; no firm D call. Germline V lookup: CDR1 SGHAT, CDR2 FQNNGV. V lost 2 bases and J 5 bases, leaving 11 bases between the germline ends. The CDR3 sequence is 14 residues long. The chain's CDR3 is CASSLTLGKDTQYF. The CDR3, as DNA: TGTGCCAGCAGCTTAACCCTCGGTAAAGATACGCAGTATTTT.

This clone came up a few times. The chain couples TRBV5-1 to TRBJ2-1; weak D call: TRBD1 (6 bases). V gave up 2 bases and J gave up 12 bases, with 24 bases separating them. The CDR3 length is 16 residues. Germline V CDR1 and CDR2: SGHRS, YFSETQ. CDR3 residues: CASSFSGTKESVGQFF. Written as DNA, the CDR3 is TGCGCCAGCAGCTTCTCCGGGACAAAGGAATCGGTTGGGCAGTTCTTC.

The chain joins TRBV9 to TRBJ2-3, with 9 bases lining up with TRBD1. Germline V gives CDR1 SGDLS, CDR2 YYNGEE. The V segment lost 4 bases and the J segment 0 bases; nucleotides outside the gene matches: 6. This CDR3 region has 16 residues. CDR3 loop: CASSKRTGVSTDTQYF. The DNA for the CDR3 is TGTGCCAGCAGCAAACGGACAGGGGTAAGCACAGATACGCAGTATTTT.

The rearrangement links TRBV7-8 to TRBJ2-7; 9 bases are a match to TRBD2. The CDR3 runs to 15 residues. Losses at the gene ends were 5 bases for V and 3 bases for J; bases not matched to a gene: 8. Germline V gives CDR1 SGHVS, CDR2 FQNEAQ. The CDR3 is CASSTGGSGGYEQYF. Written as DNA, the CDR3 is TGTGCCAGCAGCACGGGGGGTAGCGGGGGCTACGAGCAGTACTTC.

CDR3: CASSSDSYTEAFF. In DNA, the CDR3 is TGTGCCAGCAGTTCTGACAGTTACACTGAAGCTTTCTTT. The chain uses TRBV5-4 and TRBJ1-1, with D possibly TRBD1 on 5 matching bases. V was trimmed by 5 bases and J by 3 bases, leaving 11 bases between them. CDR3 length: 13 amino acids. Looked up from germline, CDR1 is SGHNT and CDR2 is YYREEE (reference sequence).

This clone was observed a single time. This chain uses TRBV7-8 with TRBJ1-5, with D maybe TRBD1 (6 bases). Trimming cost V 4 bases and J 6 bases, with 13 bases left between them. The germline gives CDR1 SGHVS, CDR2 FQNEAQ. The CDR3 consists of 14 residues. The CDR3: CASSYSRGAQPQHF. DNA of the CDR3: TGTGCCAGCAGCTATAGCAGGGGCGCTCAGCCCCAGCATTTT.

This clone has more than one count but fewer than ten. The CDR3 carries no conserved terminal phenylalanine or tryptophan, so it likely arises from a read error. The DNA is omitted, as the CDR3 cannot be located on it reliably, and the CDR3 follows TCRdb's listing. The V call is TRBV6-6, the J call TRBJ1-2; the table's D call, TRBD1, has no DNA check behind it. Germline CDR1 and CDR2: MNHNY and SVGAGI (reference sequence). Ends included, the CDR3 has 12 residues. The CDR3 protein is CASSYSPGHPRL.

This sequence joins TRBV7-2 and TRBJ2-7, with TRBD1 identical over 8 bases. V was clipped by 5 bases and J by 0 bases; unmatched bases: 6. CDR3 length: 15 amino acids. From germline, CDR1 is SGHTA and CDR2 FQGNSA. The CDR3 sequence is CASSKTGTGSYEQYF. CDR3 DNA: TGTGCCAGCAGCAAAACCGGGACAGGCTCCTACGAGCAGTACTTC.

The V gene is TRBV9, the J gene TRBJ1-4; 11 bases fit TRBD1. The trim removed 3 bases at V and 8 bases at J, leaving 3 bases unmatched. CDR1 and CDR2 from the germline V gene are SGDLS and YYNGEE. The CDR3 has 14 residues. Here the CDR3 reads CASSGTGGREKLFF. The CDR3 bases are TGTGCCAGCAGCGGGACAGGGGGCCGGGAAAAACTGTTTTTT.

The rearrangement uses TRBV21-1 and TRBJ1-1. TRBV21-1 is recorded as a pseudogene. This CDR3 region has 14 residues. CDR3 nucleotide sequence: TGTGCCAGCAGTTACACAGCGGGGAACACTGAAGCTTTCTTT. The encoded protein is CASSYTAGNTEAFF.

This clone was recorded only once. V and J are TRBV6-5 and TRBJ1-2; D is possibly TRBD1 (6 bases). Germline V CDR1 and CDR2: MNHEY, SVGAGI. This CDR3 is 16 amino acids long. V was clipped by 2 bases and J by 5 bases, with 18 bases between them. CDR3 amino acids: CASSYELSTGIYGYTF. CDR3 sequence (DNA): TGTGCCAGCAGTTACGAACTTTCGACAGGAATTTATGGCTACACCTTC.

V gene TRBV18 combines with J gene TRBJ2-3; 7 nucleotides match TRBD1. The length of the CDR3 is 16 residues. The trim removed 0 bases at V and 2 bases at J, leaving 5 bases unmatched. Germline values: CDR1 KGHSH, CDR2 LQKENI. This chain's CDR3 is CASSPPWDRITDTQYF. The CDR3 DNA sequence: TGTGCCAGCTCACCACCTTGGGACAGAATCACAGATACGCAGTATTTT.

The gene calls are TRBV4-2 and TRBJ2-1, with 10 bases that match TRBD2. Per the germline V gene, CDR1 is LGHNA and CDR2 is YNFKEQ. V was pared by 0 bases and J by 6 bases, with 2 bases of the junction left unmatched. This CDR3 spans 15 amino acids. DNA for the CDR3: TGTGCCAGCAGCCAAGAAGCGGGGGGGCCCAATGAGCAGTTCTTC. Translated: CASSQEAGGPNEQFF.

The chain carries TRBV30 and TRBJ1-5; D is unclear. This CDR3 comprises 15 residues. Germline loops: CDR1 GTSNPN, CDR2 SVGIG (reference sequence). Deletions cut 0 bases from V and 0 bases from J, with 9 bases between. Written as DNA, the CDR3 is TGTGCCTGGAGTGTAGGAGTTGTTAGCAATCAGCCCCAGCATTTT. Translating it yields CAWSVGVVSNQPQHF.